The T cell receptor beta chain under discussion was sequenced for a study of cytomegalovirus exposure and HLA in healthy donors. Study context: An analysis done earlier identified more than 100 million unique TCR beta sequences from about 179 million T cells. Study-wide points: Data from an earlier analysis indicated that most TCR beta V segments were productive either about 87% or about 30% of the time.

PCR involved 60 Vbeta and 13 Jbeta primers. Method: immunoSEQ multiplex PCR; TCRdb's copy keeps in-frame clones and lacks some. The sample holds over 55,000 clones. Concerning this clone: Its antigen is currently unknown.

Healthy people donating bone marrow made up the donors. The CDR3 totals 11 residues. The germline CDR1 and CDR2 sequences are GTSNPN and SVGIG (reference sequence). This clonotype originated in a boy younger than 18 in good health and CMV-seronegative. The genes are TRBV30 and TRBJ1-2; no clear D. The sequenced material came from PBMCs. CDR3 sequence reads: CALREYYGYTF. The CDR3 nucleotides are TGTGCTTTGAGAGAGTACTATGGCTACACCTTC.